One and the same sample provided the 28 T cell receptor beta chains below, sequenced in a study of cytomegalovirus exposure and HLA in healthy donors. PCR used 60 Vbeta primers and 13 Jbeta primers. The repertoire was sequenced with immunoSEQ multiplex PCR; TCRdb's copy has only in-frame clones and lacks some. Among 130,000 or so clones listed, less than 85% were seen once. Sequencing was carried out using PBMCs. All receptors come from a woman aged 40 to 55 in good health and CMV-seropositive.

The rearrangement joins TRBV7-2 to TRBJ1-3; TRBD1 matches 7 bases. This CDR3 has 15 amino acids. From germline, CDR1 is SGHTA and CDR2 FQGNSA. V shed 5 bases, J shed 4 bases, and the junction held 8 bases outside the gene matches. The DNA for the CDR3 is TGTGCCAGCAGCACCACGACAGGGACGGGAAACACCATATATTTT. This sequence encodes CASSTTTGTGNTIYF.

The chain employs TRBV19 and TRBJ2-3, with D uncertain. Trimming took off 3 bases at V and 1 base at J, with 11 bases between the two ends. Germline V lookup: CDR1 LNHDA, CDR2 SQIVND (reference sequence). The CDR3 length is 15 residues. The CDR3 DNA reads as TGTGCCAGTAGTATCTTCGCAACGGGCACAGATACGCAGTATTTT. Residues: CASSIFATGTDTQYF. The whole variable domain, remainder taken from reference TRBV19 and TRBJ2-3, is DGGITQSPKYLFRKEGQNVTLSCEQNLNHDAMYWYRQDPGQGLRLIYYSQIVNDFQKGDIAEGYSVSREKKESFPLTVTSAQKNPTAFYLCASSIFATGTDTQYFGPGTRLTVL.

V and J are TRBV7-2 and TRBJ1-2, with D perhaps TRBD1 (6 bases). The germline V and J ends were trimmed by 3 bases and 5 bases, with 10 bases remaining between them. The germline CDR1 and CDR2 sequences are SGHTA and FQGNSA. CDR3 length equals 13 residues. The CDR3 DNA is TGTGCCAGCAGCTTCCAGGGGACGTATGGCTACACCTTC. Translated, it gives CASSFQGTYGYTF.

This chain joins TRBV14 and TRBJ1-1; a weak D match, TRBD1 (5 bases). Trimming pared 5 bases from V and 1 base from J, leaving 8 bases between. There are 13 residues in the CDR3. Germline V lookup: CDR1 SGHDN, CDR2 FVKESK. The CDR3 is CASSLTENTEAFF. CDR3 sequence (DNA): TGTGCCAGCAGCTTGACAGAGAACACTGAAGCTTTCTTT.

V gene TRBV7-2 combines with J gene TRBJ2-1, with TRBD2 matching over 8 bases. Germline V gene data show CDR1 as SGHTA and CDR2 as FQGNSA. The CDR3 loop spans 15 amino acids. V lost 3 bases and J lost 3; bases outside the gene matches: 4. CDR3 DNA: TGTGCCAGCAGCTTGGCCGGGACTAGCTACAATGAGCAGTTCTTC. This encodes CASSLAGTSYNEQFF.

In its sample, this clone was seen once. This chain joins TRBV6-5 and TRBJ2-4; TRBD1 matches 10 bases. The germline V gene encodes CDR1 MNHEY and CDR2 SVGAGI. CDR3 length: 15 amino acids. The V and J ends lost 6 bases and 4 bases, in that order; junction bases with no gene match: 6. CDR3 region: CASSDPGQGKNIQYF. The CDR3 coding sequence is TGTGCCAGCAGCGATCCGGGACAGGGGAAAAACATTCAGTACTTC.

This clone was detected only once. The chain links TRBV7-3 to TRBJ2-1; D remains unclear. Per germline, CDR1 SGHTA and CDR2 FQGTGA. The CDR3 is 15 residues long. V was trimmed by 5 bases and J by 6 bases, leaving 17 bases between them. CDR3 sequence reads: CASSTHSSLGNEQFF. The CDR3 DNA follows: TGTGCCAGCAGCACTCATAGCTCCCTTGGCAATGAGCAGTTCTTC.

This clone was observed a few times. This rearrangement joins TRBV18 to TRBJ2-1; maybe TRBD1 (5 bases). The CDR3 is 14 amino acids. Germline V CDR1 and CDR2: KGHSH, LQKENI. Trimming took off 6 bases at V and 4 bases at J, with 13 bases between the two ends. The CDR3 DNA reads as TGTGCCAGCTCTCAAATGGACAAATACAATGAGCAGTTCTTC. Residues: CASSQMDKYNEQFF.

The chain combines TRBV30 with TRBJ2-3, with TRBD2 identical over 7 bases. Trimming took 3 bases from V and 0 from J; bases not matched to a gene: 9. CDR3 length: 16 amino acids. Germline V gene data show CDR1 as GTSNPN and CDR2 as SVGIG (reference sequence). The CDR3 protein is CAWSDPASGSTDTQYF. The DNA of the CDR3 is TGTGCCTGGAGCGATCCCGCTAGCGGTAGCACAGATACGCAGTATTTT.

This clone was found a few times. V is TRBV6-4 and J is TRBJ1-2; D not resolved. V was trimmed by 8 bases and J by 4 bases, leaving 14 bases between them. CDR1 is MRHNA and CDR2 is SNTAGT in the germline V gene. The CDR3 sequence is 13 residues long. CDR3 residues: CASETVFGYGYTF. The CDR3, as DNA: TGTGCCAGCGAAACAGTTTTTGGCTATGGCTACACCTTC.

The gene calls are TRBV7-9 and TRBJ1-3, with 7 bases fitting TRBD1. Germline CDR1 and CDR2: SEHNR and FQNEAQ (reference sequence). There are 14 residues in the CDR3. The V and J ends lost 6 bases and 0 bases, in that order; junction bases with no gene match: 2. The CDR3 loop is CASRGDSSGNTIYF. CDR3 DNA sequence: TGTGCCAGCAGGGGGGACAGCTCTGGAAACACCATATATTTT.

The chain is built from TRBV18 and TRBJ1-1; 9 nucleotides line up with TRBD1. Germline V gives CDR1 KGHSH, CDR2 LQKENI. The CDR3 extends over 15 amino acids. V shed 3 bases and J 0 bases; nucleotides not matched to a gene: 2. The CDR3 sequence is CASSPGTGLNTEAFF. The CDR3 DNA reads as TGTGCCAGCTCACCGGGGACAGGGCTGAACACTGAAGCTTTCTTT.

This clone was seen a few times. This chain links TRBV9 with TRBJ1-1; D uncertain. V lost 4 bases and J 7 bases, leaving 11 bases between the germline ends. CDR3 length: 12 residues. Germline CDR1 is SGDLS and CDR2 is YYNGEE. CDR3 sequence reads: CASSWEWGEAFF. CDR3 nucleotide sequence: TGTGCCAGCAGCTGGGAGTGGGGTGAAGCTTTCTTT.

The chain carries TRBV30 and TRBJ1-2; no definite D call. Germline-derived CDR1 and CDR2 are GTSNPN and SVGIG (reference sequence). Trimming took off 3 bases at V and 2 bases at J, with 7 bases between the two ends. The CDR3 spans 12 residues. This CDR3 is CAWRGRNYGYTF. The CDR3 nucleotides read TGTGCCTGGAGGGGGAGGAACTATGGCTACACCTTC.

The genes are TRBV6-5 and TRBJ2-7, with a tentative D call TRBD1 (5 bases). The germline V gene encodes CDR1 MNHEY and CDR2 SVGAGI. The CDR3 spans 15 residues. The V end was cut by 2 bases, the J end by 2 bases, with 13 bases between. The CDR3 DNA is TGTGCCAGCAGTTACCGGACAAATAAACCCTACGAGCAGTACTTC. It yields the protein CASSYRTNKPYEQYF.

The rearrangement links TRBV28 to TRBJ2-7; TRBD1 matches 8 bases. From germline, CDR1 is MDHEN and CDR2 SYDVKM. The CDR3 has 15 amino acids. With V trimmed by 5 bases and J by 9 bases, 15 bases remained unmatched. CDR3 region: CASSPDRARHRGQYF. Here the CDR3 DNA reads TGTGCCAGCAGTCCGGACAGGGCGAGACACAGGGGGCAGTACTTC.

This clone has only one observation. The J gene is TRBJ2-5, the V gene TRBV6-1; D unclear. This CDR3 region has 13 residues. Trimming left V 7 bases short and J 1 base short, with 10 bases between. From germline, CDR1 is MNHNS and CDR2 SASEGT. CDR3 region: CASTLQFQETQYF. CDR3 coding DNA: TGTGCCAGCACTCTTCAGTTCCAAGAGACCCAGTACTTC.

The V gene is TRBV19, the J gene TRBJ1-2, with a weak D call TRBD1 (5 bases). This CDR3 has 14 residues. With 5 bases removed from V and 10 bases from J, the gap between germline ends came to 20 bases. The germline V gene has CDR1 LNHDA and CDR2 SQIVND (reference sequence). CDR3 sequence reads: CASSPPSHQGYYTF. As DNA, the CDR3 is TGTGCCAGTAGTCCGCCGAGCCATCAGGGTTACTACACCTTC.

This chain connects TRBV11-2 to TRBJ1-2; 9 bases map to TRBD1. Per the germline V gene, CDR1 is SGHAT and CDR2 is FQNNGV. The CDR3 is 16 amino acids. J was trimmed by 4 bases and V by 4 bases; bases with no gene match: 10. This CDR3 reads CASSSYRGRGGYGYTF. The CDR3 DNA reads as TGTGCCAGCAGCTCCTACAGGGGGCGCGGGGGCTATGGCTACACCTTC.

The chain recombines TRBV5-4 with TRBJ2-1, with TRBD2 matching 9 bases. The CDR3 is 16 residues long. Germline values: CDR1 SGHNT, CDR2 YYREEE (reference sequence). V lost 0 bases, J lost 8 bases, and 9 bases stayed unmatched. CDR3 bases: TGTGCCAGCAGCTTGGGGCTAGCGGGATTGATCCATGAGCAGTTCTTC. Protein sequence: CASSLGLAGLIHEQFF.

This clone was counted a single time. The J gene is TRBJ2-1, the V gene TRBV6-1; D is possibly TRBD2 (5 bases). Trimming removed 1 base at V and 4 bases at J, with 11 bases between. The CDR3 is 15 residues long. Looked up from germline, CDR1 is MNHNS and CDR2 is SASEGT. CDR3 in DNA: TGTGCCAGCAGTGAAGGCCTCGGGATGTACAATGAGCAGTTCTTC. Translation gives CASSEGLGMYNEQFF.

CDR3 nucleotides: TGTGCCAGCAGCTTAGCGCCACCCACATCGGGGACTGAAGCTTTCTTT. Protein: CASSLAPPTSGTEAFF. The chain couples TRBV7-6 to TRBJ1-1; unclear D gene. From germline, CDR1 is SGHVS and CDR2 FNYEAQ. The CDR3 extends over 16 amino acids. V lost 0 bases to trimming and J lost 5 bases, with 16 bases between them. Filled out from reference TRBV7-6 and TRBJ1-1, the complete variable domain reads GAGVSQSPRYKVTKRGQDVALRCDPISGHVSLYWYRQALGQGPEFLTYFNYEAQQDKSGLPNDRFSAERPEGSISTLTIQRTEQRDSAMYRCASSLAPPTSGTEAFFGQGTRLTVV.

This chain uses TRBV5-1 with TRBJ2-7, with TRBD1 identical over 9 bases. The CDR3 extends over 17 amino acids. Germline V lookup: CDR1 SGHRS, CDR2 YFSETQ. Trimming removed 0 bases from V and 0 bases from J; junction bases left unmatched: 7. The CDR3 sequence is CASSLAGTGSGSYEQYF. CDR3 nucleotide sequence: TGCGCCAGCAGCTTGGCCGGGACAGGGAGCGGCTCCTACGAGCAGTACTTC. The complete variable domain, with remaining parts taken from reference TRBV5-1 and TRBJ2-7, reads KAGVTQTPRYLIKTRGQQVTLSCSPISGHRSVSWYQQTPGQGLQFLFEYFSETQRNKGNFPGRFSGRQFSNSRSEMNVSTLELGDSALYLCASSLAGTGSGSYEQYFGPGTRLTVT.

The genes are TRBV5-1 and TRBJ2-1, with TRBD2 matching 13 bases. Germline V gene sequence: CDR1 SGHRS, CDR2 YFSETQ. V shed 4 bases and J 4 bases; nucleotides not matched to a gene: 5. The CDR3 is made up of 16 amino acids. CDR3 sequence reads: CASSRPGLAGYNEQFF. DNA of the CDR3: TGCGCCAGCAGCCGCCCGGGACTAGCGGGGTACAATGAGCAGTTCTTC.

V and J are TRBV19 and TRBJ1-1; weak D call: TRBD1 (6 bases). The CDR3 totals 15 residues. The V end lost 1 base, the J end lost 1 base, and 10 bases lay between the germline ends. Germline V gene sequence: CDR1 LNHDA, CDR2 SQIVND (reference sequence). CDR3 in DNA: TGTGCCAGTAGTATAGTGGGCAGGGGGAACACTGAAGCTTTCTTT. As protein: CASSIVGRGNTEAFF.

This clone has only a few counts. V usage is TRBV7-9 and J usage is TRBJ2-1, with 10 nucleotides matching TRBD1. The germline V gene has CDR1 SEHNR and CDR2 FQNEAQ (reference sequence). This CDR3 has 15 residues. V lost 4 bases to trimming and J lost 10 bases; unmatched junction nucleotides: 10. DNA for the CDR3: TGTGCCAGCAGCTGGACAGGGGGGACCACCAGAGAGCAGTTCTTC. Its translation is CASSWTGGTTREQFF. The whole variable domain, filled in from reference TRBV7-9 and TRBJ2-1, reads DTGVSQNPRHKITKRGQNVTFRCDPISEHNRLYWYRQTLGQGPEFLTYFQNEAQLEKSRLLSDRFSAERPKGSFSTLEIQRTEQGDSAMYLCASSWTGGTTREQFFGPGTRLTVL.

The V call is TRBV6-5, the J call TRBJ2-7; 10 bases fit TRBD1. The CDR3 extends over 15 amino acids. Trimming removed 4 bases from V and 7 bases from J; junction bases left unmatched: 10. Germline V CDR1 and CDR2: MNHEY, SVGAGI. CDR3 coding DNA: TGTGCCAGCAGTTCGGGAGGACAGGGGGGTCGGGAGCAGTACTTC. This sequence encodes CASSSGGQGGREQYF.

CDR3 coding DNA: TGTGCCAGCAGCTCTTCCGCGCCAGGGGGAAATCAGCCCCAGCATTTT. Translating gives CASSSSAPGGNQPQHF. The chain recombines TRBV7-8 with TRBJ1-5, with 7 bases aligning to TRBD1. The CDR3 has 16 residues. Per germline, CDR1 SGHVS and CDR2 FQNEAQ. V trimming: 4 bases; J trimming: 4 bases; junction bases outside the gene matches: 10.